This TCR beta chain was identified during a study of blood T cell repertoires in COVID-19. In the study overall: From T cells, B-cell-depleted T cells, or PBMCs came the material, which was cDNA or gDNA.

With 4 bases clipped from V and 2 bases from J, the junction kept 9 bases outside the gene matches. The germline V gene has CDR1 SNHLY and CDR2 FYNNEI. The CDR3 spans 17 residues. In the study's own analysis: Amplification of reference gene primers was used by the study to estimate nucleated cell counts. The assay was immunoSEQ multiplex PCR, and TCRdb's table has in-frame clones only and misses some. Clonal size and the V and J genes are those of that table, whereas D and trimming came from the DNA. The sample lists fewer than 90,000 clones; about 96% were seen once. This clonotype originated in a human donor with active COVID-19. The donor label of this sample is uncertain. Sample: peripheral blood. This rearrangement joins TRBV2 to TRBJ2-1; 9 nucleotides line up with TRBD2. The CDR3 reads CASSGGAGGPAYNEQFF. The CDR3 bases are TGTGCCAGCAGTGGTGGGGCGGGGGGGCCTGCCTACAATGAGCAGTTCTTC.